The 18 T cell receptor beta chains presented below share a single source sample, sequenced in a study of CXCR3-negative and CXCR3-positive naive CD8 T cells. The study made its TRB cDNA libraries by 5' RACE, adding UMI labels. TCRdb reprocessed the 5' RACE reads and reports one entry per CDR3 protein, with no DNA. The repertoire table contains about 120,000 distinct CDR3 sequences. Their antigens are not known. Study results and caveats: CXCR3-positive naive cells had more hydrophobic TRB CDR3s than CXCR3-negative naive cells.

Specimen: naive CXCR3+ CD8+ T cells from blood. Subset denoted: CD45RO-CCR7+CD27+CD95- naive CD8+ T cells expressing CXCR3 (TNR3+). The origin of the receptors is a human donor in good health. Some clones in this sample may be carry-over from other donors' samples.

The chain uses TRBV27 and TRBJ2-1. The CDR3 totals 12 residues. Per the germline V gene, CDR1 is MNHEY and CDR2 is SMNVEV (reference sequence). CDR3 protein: CASGGSYNEQFF.

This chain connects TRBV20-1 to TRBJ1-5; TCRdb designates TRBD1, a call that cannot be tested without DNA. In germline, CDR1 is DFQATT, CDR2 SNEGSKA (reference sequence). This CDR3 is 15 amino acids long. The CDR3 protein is CSAREWTGPNQPQHF.

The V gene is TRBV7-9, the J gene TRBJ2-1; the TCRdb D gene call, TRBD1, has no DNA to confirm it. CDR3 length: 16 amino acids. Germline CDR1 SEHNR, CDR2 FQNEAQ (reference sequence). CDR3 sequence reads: CASDDTGKGLYNEQFF.

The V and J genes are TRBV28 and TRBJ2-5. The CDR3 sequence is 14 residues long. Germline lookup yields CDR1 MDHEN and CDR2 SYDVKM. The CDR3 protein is CANSLNLGGETQYF.

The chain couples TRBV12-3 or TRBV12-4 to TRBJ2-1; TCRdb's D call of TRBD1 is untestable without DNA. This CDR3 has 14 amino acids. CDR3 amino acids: CASSSPGAYNEQFF.

The CDR3 spells CASSQEGDEQFF. The chain links TRBV14 to TRBJ2-1; as DNA is missing, the TRBD1 call by TCRdb cannot be tested. This CDR3 has 12 residues. Germline CDR1 reads SGHDN; CDR2 reads FVKESK.

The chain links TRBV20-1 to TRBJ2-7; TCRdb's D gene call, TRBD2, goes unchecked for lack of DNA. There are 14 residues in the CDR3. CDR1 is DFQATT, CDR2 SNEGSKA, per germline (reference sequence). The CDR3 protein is CSARKVPDPYEQYF.

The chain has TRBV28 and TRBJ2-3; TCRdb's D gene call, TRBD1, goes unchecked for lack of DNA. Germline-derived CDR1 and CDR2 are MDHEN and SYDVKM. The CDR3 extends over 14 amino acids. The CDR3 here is CASSLVGGQDTQYF.

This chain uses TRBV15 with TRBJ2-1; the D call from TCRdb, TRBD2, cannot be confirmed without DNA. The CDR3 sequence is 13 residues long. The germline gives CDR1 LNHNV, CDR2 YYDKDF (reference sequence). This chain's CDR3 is CATSLGGSNEQFF.

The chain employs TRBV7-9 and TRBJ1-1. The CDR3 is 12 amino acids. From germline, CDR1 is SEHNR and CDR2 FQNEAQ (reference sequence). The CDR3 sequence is CASESLNTEAFF.

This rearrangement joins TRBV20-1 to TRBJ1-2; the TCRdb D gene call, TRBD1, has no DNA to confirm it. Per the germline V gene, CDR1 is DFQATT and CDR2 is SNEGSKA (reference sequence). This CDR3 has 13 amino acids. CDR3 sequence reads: CSARDRALYGYTF.

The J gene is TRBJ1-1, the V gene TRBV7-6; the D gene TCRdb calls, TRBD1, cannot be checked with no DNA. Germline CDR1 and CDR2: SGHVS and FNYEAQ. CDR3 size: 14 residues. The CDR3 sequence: CASSLELWGTEAFF.

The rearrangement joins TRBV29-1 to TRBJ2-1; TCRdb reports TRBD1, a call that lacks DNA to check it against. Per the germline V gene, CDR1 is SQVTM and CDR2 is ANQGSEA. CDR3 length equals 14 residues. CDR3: CSVGSGTGSNEQFF.

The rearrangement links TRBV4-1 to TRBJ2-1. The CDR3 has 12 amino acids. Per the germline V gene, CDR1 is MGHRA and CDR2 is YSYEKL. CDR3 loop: CASSQVLNEQFF.

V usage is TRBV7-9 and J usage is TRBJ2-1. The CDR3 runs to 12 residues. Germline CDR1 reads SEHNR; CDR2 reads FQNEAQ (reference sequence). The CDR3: CASSLPLNEQFF.

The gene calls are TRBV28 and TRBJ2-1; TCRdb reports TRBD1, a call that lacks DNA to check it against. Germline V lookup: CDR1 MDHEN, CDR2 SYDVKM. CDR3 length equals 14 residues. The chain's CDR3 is CASSSRDKHNEQFF.

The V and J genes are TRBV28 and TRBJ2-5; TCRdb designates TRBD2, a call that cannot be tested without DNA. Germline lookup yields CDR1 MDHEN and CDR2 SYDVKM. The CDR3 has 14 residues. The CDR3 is CASRPSGGQETQYF. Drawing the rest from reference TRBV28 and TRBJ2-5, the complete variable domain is DVKVTQSSRYLVKRTGEKVFLECVQDMDHENMFWYRQDPGLGLRLIYFSYDVKMKEKGDIPEGYSVSREKKERFSLILESASTNQTSMYLCASRPSGGQETQYFGPGTRLLVL.

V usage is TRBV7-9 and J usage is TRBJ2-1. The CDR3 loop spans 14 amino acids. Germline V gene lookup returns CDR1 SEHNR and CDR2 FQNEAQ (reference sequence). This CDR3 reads CASSSGTTYNEQFF.